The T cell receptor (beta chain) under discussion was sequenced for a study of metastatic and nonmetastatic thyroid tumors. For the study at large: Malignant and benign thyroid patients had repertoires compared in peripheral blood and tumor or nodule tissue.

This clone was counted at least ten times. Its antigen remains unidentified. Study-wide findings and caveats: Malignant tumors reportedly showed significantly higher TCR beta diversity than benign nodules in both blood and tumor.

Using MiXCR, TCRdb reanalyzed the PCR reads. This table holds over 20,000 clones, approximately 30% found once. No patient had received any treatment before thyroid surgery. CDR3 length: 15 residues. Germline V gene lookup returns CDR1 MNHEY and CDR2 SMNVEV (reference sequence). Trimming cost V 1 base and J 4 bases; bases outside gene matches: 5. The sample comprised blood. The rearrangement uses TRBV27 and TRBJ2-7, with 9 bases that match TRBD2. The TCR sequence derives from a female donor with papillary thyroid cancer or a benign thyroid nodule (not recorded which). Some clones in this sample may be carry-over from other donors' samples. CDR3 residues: CASSLFLAGVYEQYF. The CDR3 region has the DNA TGTGCCAGCAGTTTATTCTTAGCGGGGGTTTACGAGCAGTACTTC.